The 9 T cell receptor beta chains below come from one sample, sequenced in a study of neurological immune-mediated disorders. The time point here: technical triplicate 2. TCRdb re-called the 5' RACE reads through MiXCR, storing one row per CDR3 protein. The sample holds about 59,000 distinct CDR3 sequences, 24% seen once. Sequenced input: PBMCs. The receptors originated from a man aged 60-69 years with HTLV-1-associated myelopathy (HAM/TSP).

This rearrangement joins TRBV7-8 to TRBJ2-3, with D possibly matching TRBD1 (6 bases). The CDR3 runs 12 residues. V was shortened by 8 bases and J by 2 bases, with 8 bases between the two germline ends. CDR1 SGHVS and CDR2 FQNEAQ come from the germline V gene. The CDR3 here is CASGGFTDTQYF. The CDR3 DNA reads TGTGCCAGCGGGGGCTTCACAGATACGCAGTATTTT.

Many counts were recorded for this clonotype. J is TRBJ1-2 and V is TRBV5-1, with 11 nucleotides matching TRBD1. The length of the CDR3 is 15 residues. CDR1 and CDR2 from the germline V gene are SGHRS and YFSETQ. Unmatched junction bases numbered 9, after V lost 4 bases and J lost 7 bases. CDR3 sequence reads: CASSPGQGAATGYTF. In nucleotides, the CDR3 is TGCGCCAGCAGCCCCGGACAGGGGGCGGCAACTGGCTACACCTTC.

Ten or more counts support this clonotype. J is TRBJ2-2 and V is TRBV20-1, with 8 bases lining up with TRBD2. Germline CDR1 is DFQATT and CDR2 is SNEGSKA (reference sequence). Germline trimming cut 4 bases from V and 3 bases from J; bases unmatched to any gene: 7. The CDR3 totals 15 residues. CDR3 residues: CSAKSGSADTGELFF. The DNA for the CDR3 is TGCAGTGCTAAAAGCGGGAGTGCGGACACCGGGGAGCTGTTTTTT.

The chain links TRBV6-5 to TRBJ1-1; perhaps TRBD1 as D (5 bases). Per the germline V gene, CDR1 is MNHEY and CDR2 is SVGAGI. CDR3 size: 16 residues. V was pared by 2 bases and J by 3 bases, with 16 bases between. CDR3 amino acids: CASSYGQGDSYTEAFF. CDR3 sequence (DNA): TGTGCCAGCAGTTACGGGCAAGGGGATAGTTACACTGAAGCTTTCTTT.

The rearrangement joins TRBV28 to TRBJ2-5; 7 bases are a match to TRBD1. V trimming: 5 bases; J trimming: 5 bases; junction bases outside the gene matches: 26. The CDR3 consists of 20 residues. Germline V gene data show CDR1 as MDHEN and CDR2 as SYDVKM. CDR3 sequence reads: CASSPRVVLTRQGSRETQYF. The CDR3 region has the DNA TGTGCCAGCAGTCCGCGCGTCGTCTTGACCAGACAGGGCAGCCGGGAGACCCAGTACTTC.

There are many counts of this clonotype. This chain links TRBV29-1 with TRBJ1-1, with D possibly matching TRBD1 (5 bases). V lost 2 bases to trimming and J lost 12 bases, with 16 bases between them. The CDR3 is made up of 12 amino acids. Germline loops: CDR1 SQVTM, CDR2 ANQGSEA. Here the CDR3 DNA reads TGCAGCGTTGAAACTGGTGACAGTCGACCTTTCTTT. Its protein product is CSVETGDSRPFF.

This clonotype was observed at least ten times. CDR3 region: CSARPSGISYNEQFF. In DNA form, the CDR3 reads TGCAGTGCTCGACCTAGCGGGATCTCCTACAATGAGCAGTTCTTC. V and J are TRBV20-1 and TRBJ2-1, with 9 bases fitting TRBD2. V lost 5 bases to trimming and J lost 0 bases; unmatched junction nucleotides: 5. CDR3 length: 15 amino acids. CDR1 DFQATT and CDR2 SNEGSKA come from the germline V gene (reference sequence).

This clonotype was seen at least ten times. V and J are TRBV5-1 and TRBJ1-1, with D possibly TRBD1 on 5 matching bases. The CDR3 length is 15 residues. Germline CDR1 SGHRS, CDR2 YFSETQ. V was trimmed by 3 bases and J by 4 bases, leaving 16 bases between them. The chain's CDR3 is CASSSGGGDRTEAFF. Written as DNA, the CDR3 is TGCGCCAGCAGCTCGGGTGGAGGGGATCGCACTGAAGCTTTCTTT.

At least ten counts were recorded for this clonotype. The chain recombines TRBV15 with TRBJ1-1, with 11 bases fitting TRBD1. V trimming: 1 base; J trimming: 3 bases; junction bases outside the gene matches: 4. From germline, CDR1 is LNHNV and CDR2 YYDKDF (reference sequence). The CDR3 consists of 16 residues. Here the CDR3 reads CATSRVDRGLDTEAFF. The CDR3 nucleotides read TGTGCCACCAGCAGAGTGGACAGGGGGCTTGACACTGAAGCTTTCTTT.